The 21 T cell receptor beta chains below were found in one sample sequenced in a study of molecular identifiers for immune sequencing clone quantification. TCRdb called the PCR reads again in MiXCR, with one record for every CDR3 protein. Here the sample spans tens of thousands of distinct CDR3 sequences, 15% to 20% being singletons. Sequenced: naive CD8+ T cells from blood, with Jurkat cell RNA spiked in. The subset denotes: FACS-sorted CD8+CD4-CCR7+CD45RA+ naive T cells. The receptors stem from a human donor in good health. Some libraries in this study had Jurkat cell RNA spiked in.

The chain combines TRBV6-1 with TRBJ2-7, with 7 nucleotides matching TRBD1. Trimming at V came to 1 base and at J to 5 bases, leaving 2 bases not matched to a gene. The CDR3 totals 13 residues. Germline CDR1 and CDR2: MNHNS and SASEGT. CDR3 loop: CASSEGQGHEQYF. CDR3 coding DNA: TGTGCCAGCAGTGAAGGACAGGGACACGAGCAGTACTTC.

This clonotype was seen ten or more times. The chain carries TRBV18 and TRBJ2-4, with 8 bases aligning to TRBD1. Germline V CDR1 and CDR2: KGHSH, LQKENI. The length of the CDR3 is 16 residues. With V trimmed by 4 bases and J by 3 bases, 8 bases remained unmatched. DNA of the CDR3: TGTGCCAGCTCACTAACAGTCGACAGGGGCAAAAACATTCAGTACTTC. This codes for CASSLTVDRGKNIQYF.

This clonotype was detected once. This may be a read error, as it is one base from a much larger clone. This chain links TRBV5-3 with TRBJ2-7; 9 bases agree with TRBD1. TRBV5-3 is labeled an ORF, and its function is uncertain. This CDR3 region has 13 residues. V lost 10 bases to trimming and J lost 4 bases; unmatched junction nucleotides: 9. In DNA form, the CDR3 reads TGTGCCGGCAGCTTGGACAGGGGTTACGAGCAGTACTTC. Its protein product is CAGSLDRGYEQYF.

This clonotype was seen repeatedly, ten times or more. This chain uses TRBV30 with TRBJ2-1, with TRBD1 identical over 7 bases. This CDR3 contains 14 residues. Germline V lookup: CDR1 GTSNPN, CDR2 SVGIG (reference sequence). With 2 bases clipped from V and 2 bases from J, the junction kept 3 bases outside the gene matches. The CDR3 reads CAWSHRGTYNEQFF. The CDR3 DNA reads TGTGCCTGGAGTCACAGGGGCACCTACAATGAGCAGTTCTTC.

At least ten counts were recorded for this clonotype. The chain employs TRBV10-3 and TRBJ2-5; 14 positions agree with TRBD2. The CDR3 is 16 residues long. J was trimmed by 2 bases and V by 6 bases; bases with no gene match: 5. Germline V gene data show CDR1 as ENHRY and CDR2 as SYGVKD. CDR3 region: CAIRGTSGGEQETQYF. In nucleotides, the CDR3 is TGTGCCATCAGGGGGACTAGCGGGGGTGAACAAGAGACCCAGTACTTC.

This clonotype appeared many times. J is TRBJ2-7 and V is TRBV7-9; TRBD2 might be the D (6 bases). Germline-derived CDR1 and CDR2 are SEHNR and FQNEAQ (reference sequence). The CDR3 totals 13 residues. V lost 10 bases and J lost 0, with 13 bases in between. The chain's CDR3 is CAIAGGFSYEQYF. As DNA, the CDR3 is TGTGCCATCGCTGGAGGGTTCTCCTACGAGCAGTACTTC. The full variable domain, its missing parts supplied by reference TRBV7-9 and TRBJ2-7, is DTGVSQNPRHKITKRGQNVTFRCDPISEHNRLYWYRQTLGQGPEFLTYFQNEAQLEKSRLLSDRFSAERPKGSFSTLEIQRTEQGDSAMYLCAIAGGFSYEQYFGPGTRLTVT.

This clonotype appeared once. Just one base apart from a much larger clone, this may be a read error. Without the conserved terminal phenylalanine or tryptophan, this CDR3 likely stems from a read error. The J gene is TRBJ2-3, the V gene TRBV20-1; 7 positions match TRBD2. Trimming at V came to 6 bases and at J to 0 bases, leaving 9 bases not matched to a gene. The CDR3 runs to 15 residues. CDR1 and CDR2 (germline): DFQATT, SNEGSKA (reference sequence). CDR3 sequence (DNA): TGCAGTGCGACCAGACTAGCAGAAAGCACAGATACGCAGTATCTT. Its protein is CSATRLAESTDTQYL.

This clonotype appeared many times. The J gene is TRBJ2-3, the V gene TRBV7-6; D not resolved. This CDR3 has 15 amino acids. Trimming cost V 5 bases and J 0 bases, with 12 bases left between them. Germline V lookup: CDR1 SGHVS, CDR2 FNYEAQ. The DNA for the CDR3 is TGTGCCAGCAGCGCCCAGTGGGCAAGCACAGATACGCAGTATTTT. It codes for CASSAQWASTDTQYF.

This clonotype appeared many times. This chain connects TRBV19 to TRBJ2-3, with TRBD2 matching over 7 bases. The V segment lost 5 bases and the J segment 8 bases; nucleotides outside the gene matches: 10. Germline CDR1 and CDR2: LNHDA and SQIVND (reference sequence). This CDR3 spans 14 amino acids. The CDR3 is CASSWGTTSGTQYF. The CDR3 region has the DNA TGTGCCAGTAGTTGGGGGACTACGTCAGGTACGCAGTATTTT. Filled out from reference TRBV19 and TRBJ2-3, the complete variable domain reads DGGITQSPKYLFRKEGQNVTLSCEQNLNHDAMYWYRQDPGQGLRLIYYSQIVNDFQKGDIAEGYSVSREKKESFPLTVTSAQKNPTAFYLCASSWGTTSGTQYFGPGTRLTVL.

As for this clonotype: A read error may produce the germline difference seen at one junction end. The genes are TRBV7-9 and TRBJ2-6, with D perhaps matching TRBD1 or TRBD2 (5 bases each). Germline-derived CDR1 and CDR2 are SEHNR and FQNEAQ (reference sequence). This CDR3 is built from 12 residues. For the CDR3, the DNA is TGTGCCAGCAGCCGAGGGGCCAACGCCCTGACTTTC. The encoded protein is CASSRGANALTF. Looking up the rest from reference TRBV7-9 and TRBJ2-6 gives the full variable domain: DTGVSQNPRHKITKRGQNVTFRCDPISEHNRLYWYRQTLGQGPEFLTYFQNEAQLEKSRLLSDRFSAERPKGSFSTLEIQRTEQGDSAMYLCASSRGANALTFGAGSRLTVL.

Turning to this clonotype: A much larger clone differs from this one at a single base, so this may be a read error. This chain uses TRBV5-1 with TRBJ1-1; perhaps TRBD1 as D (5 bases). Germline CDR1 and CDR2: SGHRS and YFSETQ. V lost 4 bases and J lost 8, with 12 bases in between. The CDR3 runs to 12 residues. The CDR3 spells CASSVAREEAFF. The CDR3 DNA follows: TGCGCCAGCAGCGTGGCCAGGGAAGAAGCTTTCTTT.

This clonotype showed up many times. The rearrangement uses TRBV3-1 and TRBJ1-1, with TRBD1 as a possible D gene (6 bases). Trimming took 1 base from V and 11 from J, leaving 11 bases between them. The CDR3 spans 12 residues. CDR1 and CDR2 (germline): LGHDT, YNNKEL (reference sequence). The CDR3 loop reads CASSQGGGAAFF. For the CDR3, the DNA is TGTGCCAGCAGCCAAGGGGGGGGGGCGGCTTTCTTT. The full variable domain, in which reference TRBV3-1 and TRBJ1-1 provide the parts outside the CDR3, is DTAVSQTPKYLVTQMGNDKSIKCEQNLGHDTMYWYKQDSKKFLKIMFSYNNKELIINETVPNRFSPKSPDKAHLNLHINSLELGDSAVYFCASSQGGGAAFFGQGTRLTVV.

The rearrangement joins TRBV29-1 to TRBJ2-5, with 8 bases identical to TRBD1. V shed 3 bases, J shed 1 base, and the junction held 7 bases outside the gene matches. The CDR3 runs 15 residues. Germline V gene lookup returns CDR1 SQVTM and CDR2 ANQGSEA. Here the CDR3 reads CSVDVTGDPQETQYF. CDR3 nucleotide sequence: TGCAGCGTTGACGTGACAGGGGACCCCCAAGAGACCCAGTACTTC. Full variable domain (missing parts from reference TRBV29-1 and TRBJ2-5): SAVISQKPSRDICQRGTSLTIQCQVDSQVTMMFWYRQQPGQSLTLIATANQGSEATYESGFVIDKFPISRPNLTFSTLTVSNMSPEDSSIYLCSVDVTGDPQETQYFGPGTRLLVL.

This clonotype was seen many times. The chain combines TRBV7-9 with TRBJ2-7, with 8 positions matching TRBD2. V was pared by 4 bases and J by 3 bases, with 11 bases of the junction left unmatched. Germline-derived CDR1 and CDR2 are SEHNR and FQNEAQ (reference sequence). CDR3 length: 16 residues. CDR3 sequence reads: CASSSKQGLGLYEQYF. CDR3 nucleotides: TGTGCCAGCAGCTCAAAGCAGGGACTAGGCCTCTACGAGCAGTACTTC. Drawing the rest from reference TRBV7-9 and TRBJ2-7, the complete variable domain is DTGVSQNPRHKITKRGQNVTFRCDPISEHNRLYWYRQTLGQGPEFLTYFQNEAQLEKSRLLSDRFSAERPKGSFSTLEIQRTEQGDSAMYLCASSSKQGLGLYEQYFGPGTRLTVT.

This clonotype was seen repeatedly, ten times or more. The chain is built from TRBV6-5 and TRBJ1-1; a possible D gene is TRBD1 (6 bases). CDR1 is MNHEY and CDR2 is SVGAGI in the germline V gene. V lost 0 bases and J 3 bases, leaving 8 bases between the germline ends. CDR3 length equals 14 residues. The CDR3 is CASSYSEGDTEAFF. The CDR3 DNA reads TGTGCCAGCAGTTACTCCGAGGGGGACACTGAAGCTTTCTTT.

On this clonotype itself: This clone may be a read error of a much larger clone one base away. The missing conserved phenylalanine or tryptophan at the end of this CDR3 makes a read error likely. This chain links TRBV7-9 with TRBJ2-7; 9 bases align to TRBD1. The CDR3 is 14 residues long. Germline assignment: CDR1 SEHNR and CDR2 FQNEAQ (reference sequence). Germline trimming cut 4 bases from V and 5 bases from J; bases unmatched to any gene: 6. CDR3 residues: CASSSTGGFDEQYS. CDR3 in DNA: TGTGCCAGCAGCTCCACAGGGGGCTTCGACGAGCAGTACTCC.

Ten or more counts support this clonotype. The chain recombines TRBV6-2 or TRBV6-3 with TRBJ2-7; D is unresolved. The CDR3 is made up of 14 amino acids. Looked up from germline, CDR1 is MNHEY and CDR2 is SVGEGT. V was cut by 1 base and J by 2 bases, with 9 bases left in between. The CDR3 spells CASSYLAETYEQYF. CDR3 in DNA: TGTGCCAGCAGTTACTTGGCAGAGACCTACGAGCAGTACTTC.

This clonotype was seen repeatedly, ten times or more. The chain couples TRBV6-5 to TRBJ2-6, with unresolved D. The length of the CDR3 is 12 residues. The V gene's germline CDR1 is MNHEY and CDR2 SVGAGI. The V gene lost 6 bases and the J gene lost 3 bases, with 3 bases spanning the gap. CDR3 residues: CASRNGANVLTF. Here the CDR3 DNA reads TGTGCCAGCAGAAATGGGGCCAACGTCCTGACTTTC.

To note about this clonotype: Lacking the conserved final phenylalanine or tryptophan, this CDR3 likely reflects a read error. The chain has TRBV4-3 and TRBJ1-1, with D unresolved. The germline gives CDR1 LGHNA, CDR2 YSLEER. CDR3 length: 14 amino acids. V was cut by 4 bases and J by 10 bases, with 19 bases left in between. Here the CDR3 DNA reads TGCGCCAGCAGCCCCCTACCCCCTCCGACGGGAGCTTTCCCT. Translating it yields CASSPLPPPTGAFP.

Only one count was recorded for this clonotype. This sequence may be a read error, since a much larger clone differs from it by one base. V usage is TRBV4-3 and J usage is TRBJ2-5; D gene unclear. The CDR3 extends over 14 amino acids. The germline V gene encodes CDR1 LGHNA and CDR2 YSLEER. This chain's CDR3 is CASSQSGDQETQCF. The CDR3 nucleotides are TGCGCCAGCAGCCAGTCAGGTGACCAAGAGACCCAGTGCTTC.

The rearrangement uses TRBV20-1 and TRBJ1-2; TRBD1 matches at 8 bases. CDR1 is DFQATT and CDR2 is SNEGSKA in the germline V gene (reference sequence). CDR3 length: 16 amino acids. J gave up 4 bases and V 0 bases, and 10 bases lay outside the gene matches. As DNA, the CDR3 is TGCAGTGCTAGAGATCCGGACAGGGCTTCCCTCTATGGCTACACCTTC. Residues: CSARDPDRASLYGYTF.